This T cell receptor (beta chain) was sequenced in a study of CD8 T cells in ankylosing spondylitis. General study findings and limits: Clones that were linked to disease were CD8+ and were relatively rare in peripheral blood. Matched ankylosing spondylitis synovial fluid reportedly showed significant enrichment of disease-linked clones. Previous work reported some of these motif variants in the synovial fluid and blood of reactive arthritis.

One entry per CDR3 protein, called by TCRdb with MiXCR from the 5' RACE reads. The data contain about 360,000 distinct CDR3 sequences, roughly 20% of them seen just once; the ten biggest clones take up roughly 13%. This clonotype has just a few counts. The antigen is unknown. Germline-derived CDR1 and CDR2 are SQVTM and ANQGSEA. The V gene lost 6 bases and the J gene lost 2 bases, with 10 bases spanning the gap. This CDR3 is built from 13 residues. This chain links TRBV29-1 with TRBJ2-2; no clear D gene. This clonotype was sampled from a male donor with ankylosing spondylitis or in good health (not recorded which). The sequenced sample was blood, either unsorted or a sorted T cell fraction (not recorded which). In nucleotides, the CDR3 is TGCAGCGTATATGGGGAAAACACCGGGGAGCTGTTTTTT. Protein product: CSVYGENTGELFF.